The 3 T cell receptor beta chains presented below share a single source sample, sequenced in a study of blood T cell repertoires in COVID-19. TCRdb's table, derived via immunoSEQ multiplex PCR, lists solely in-frame clones and lacks some. The sample has 140,000 to 150,000 clones; around four fifths are singletons. The source material was PBMCs or T cells enriched from blood (not recorded which). The receptors were gathered from a woman between 50 and 59 years old who had recovered from COVID-19.

The V call is TRBV5-1, the J call TRBJ1-6; 9 bases map to TRBD1. The ends lost 4 bases at V and 9 bases at J; junction bases unmatched: 8. CDR1 is SGHRS and CDR2 is YFSETQ in the germline V gene. CDR3 length: 15 amino acids. The CDR3 nucleotides read TGCGCCAGCAGCAAAGGACAGGGGAGGGGTTCACCCCTCCACTTT. The encoded protein is CASSKGQGRGSPLHF.

The V gene is TRBV6-5, the J gene TRBJ1-2; 8 bases map to TRBD1. The CDR3 has 14 amino acids. Germline V CDR1 and CDR2: MNHEY, SVGAGI. V trimming: 5 bases; J trimming: 2 bases; junction bases outside the gene matches: 4. The chain's CDR3 is CASSPWTGNYGYTF. Here the CDR3 DNA reads TGTGCCAGCAGTCCCTGGACAGGGAACTATGGCTACACCTTC.

The chain links TRBV6-4 to TRBJ1-1, with D unresolved. Trimming left V 2 bases short and J 5 bases short, with 9 bases between. This CDR3 is built from 13 residues. Germline assignment: CDR1 MRHNA and CDR2 SNTAGT. CDR3 residues: CASSDRGETEAFF. CDR3 sequence (DNA): TGTGCCAGCAGTGACAGAGGAGAAACTGAAGCTTTCTTT.